Given below is one T cell receptor beta chain in context. The data were taken from a study of cytomegalovirus exposure and HLA in healthy donors. Primers for the PCR totalled 60 Vbeta and 13 Jbeta. Some clones are missing from TCRdb's copy, which holds only in-frame ones; the method was immunoSEQ multiplex PCR. The sample shows roughly 200,000 clones, 70% to 90% of them seen only once. V dropped 2 bases and J dropped 7 bases, with 15 bases sitting between them. The CDR3 spans 15 residues. The germline gives CDR1 MDHEN, CDR2 SYDVKM. The rearrangement links TRBV28 to TRBJ1-5; D is perhaps TRBD1 (5 bases). This receptor was identified in a man aged 25 to 45 in good health and CMV-seronegative. What was sequenced was PBMCs. The chain's CDR3 is CASSLTPGGVQPQHF. The CDR3 region has the DNA TGTGCCAGCAGTTTAACCCCCGGAGGGGTGCAGCCCCAGCATTTT.